This T cell receptor beta chain was retrieved from a study of cytomegalovirus exposure and HLA in healthy donors. General study findings and limits: The classifier reportedly diagnosed cytomegalovirus status with high specificity and sensitivity. Clonal expansion was found to be greater in HLA-associated TCR beta chains than in equally common others in a later analysis. Most subjects' HLA-A and HLA-B alleles were reportedly predicted from TCR beta sequences.

On this clone itself: Antigen specificity is unknown.

Primers: 60 Vbeta forward and 13 Jbeta reverse. TCRdb's copy holds only in-frame clones and misses some; the assay was immunoSEQ multiplex PCR. The sample includes 150,000 to 180,000 clones, 80% of them seen just once. Sampled while nominally healthy, donors likely had unrecorded immune exposures. This CDR3 is built from 16 residues. Germline values: CDR1 SGHTA, CDR2 FQGNSA. V shed 1 base, J shed 7 bases, and the junction held 4 bases outside the gene matches. The TCR sequence derives from a woman aged 40-49 years in good health and CMV-seropositive. This rearrangement joins TRBV7-2 to TRBJ2-1, with 13 bases lining up with TRBD2. Sequencing input: PBMCs. Here the CDR3 DNA reads TGTGCCAGCAGCTTAGACGGGACTAGCGGGACTAATGAGCAGTTCTTC. It is translated as CASSLDGTSGTNEQFF.